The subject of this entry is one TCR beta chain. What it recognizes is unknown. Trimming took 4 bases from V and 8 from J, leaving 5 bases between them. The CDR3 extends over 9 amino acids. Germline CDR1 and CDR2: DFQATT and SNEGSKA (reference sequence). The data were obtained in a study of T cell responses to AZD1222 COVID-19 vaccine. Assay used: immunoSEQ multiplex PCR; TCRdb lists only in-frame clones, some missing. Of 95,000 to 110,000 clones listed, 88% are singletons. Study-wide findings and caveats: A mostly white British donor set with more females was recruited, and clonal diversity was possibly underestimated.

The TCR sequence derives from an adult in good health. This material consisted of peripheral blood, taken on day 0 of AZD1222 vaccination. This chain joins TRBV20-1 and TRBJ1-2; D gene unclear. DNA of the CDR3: TGCAGTGCTATAAAGGGCTACACCTTC. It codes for CSAIKGYTF.